The clone carrying this T cell receptor (beta chain) was seen many times. The antigen is unknown. The CDR3 covers 13 residues. Trimming left V 8 bases short and J 2 bases short, with 11 bases between. Germline loops: CDR1 SEHNR, CDR2 FQNEAQ (reference sequence). These data originate in a study of T cells after yellow fever vaccination. Overall study results and limits: The secondary T-cell response peaked on day 5, not day 15, but was weaker. Clones that expanded after primary vaccination mostly reappeared after the booster (around 96% CD4, 70% to 90% CD8).

By 5'RACE template switching, TCR cDNA was produced, with a universal primer site and UMIs added in the process. TCRdb itself ran the 5' RACE reads through MiXCR, one entry per CDR3 protein. There are 500,000 to 650,000 distinct CDR3 sequences in the sample; about a sixth occur only once, and around 15% lies in the top ten. The sample was PBMCs, taken less than 6 days after the first yellow fever vaccination. V is TRBV7-9 and J is TRBJ2-3; D is unclear. The sequence came from a man between 18 and 35 years old who received the YFV17D yellow fever vaccine. The CDR3 nucleotides read TGTGCCAGCCAAGTGGGTCCCACAGATACGCAGTATTTT. This codes for CASQVGPTDTQYF.